The sample holds many counts of the clone carrying this T cell receptor (beta chain). Its specificity is not known. The CDR3 spans 16 residues. V was cut by 2 bases and J by 4 bases, with 15 bases left in between. Germline V lookup: CDR1 LNHDA, CDR2 SQIVND (reference sequence). This specimen comes from a study of CD8+CD57+ T cells in acquired aplastic anemia. Findings and caveats of the study: Controls and patients did not differ significantly in CD8+ Simpson's diversity.

Genomic DNA acted as the template from which TCR beta VDJ combination and CDR3 sequence profiling were carried out. Each CDR3 protein gets one entry after TCRdb re-called the reads with MiXCR. The table shows about 190,000 distinct CDR3 sequences, with about 53% occurring only once. J is TRBJ1-5 and V is TRBV19, with D perhaps TRBD1 (6 bases). Sequences were obtained from sorted CD4+, CD8+, or CD8+CD57+ T cells (not recorded which) from PBMCs. The clonotype was recovered from a human donor in good health, serving as a control. DNA of the CDR3: TGTGCCAGTAGTATATGGGGAAGGGGGGGGAATCAGCCCCAGCATTTT. Protein product: CASSIWGRGGNQPQHF.